The TCR beta chain described here comes from a study of shared clonotypes between healthy human individuals. CDR3 length: 14 amino acids. CDR1 MNHNS and CDR2 SASEGT come from the germline V gene. Trimming took off 0 bases at V and 6 bases at J, with 9 bases between the two ends. Repertoires were generated with immunoSEQ multiplex PCR, while TCRdb's copy carries only in-frame clones and drops some. The sample includes 2,500,000 or so clones, roughly 90% of them seen just once. The V call is TRBV6-1, the J call TRBJ2-1; possibly TRBD1 for D (6 bases). This TCR came from a young man in good health. Some clones in this sample may be carry-over from other donors' samples. Sequencing was carried out using naive CD4+ T cells from PBMCs. The sample's subset: CD45RA+ positively selected. CDR3 nucleotides: TGTGCCAGCAGTGAAGCGCCCAGGGGCAATGAGCAGTTCTTC. Residues: CASSEAPRGNEQFF.